This entry describes one T cell receptor beta chain. Its cognate antigen is unknown. Germline values: CDR1 LNHNV, CDR2 YYDKDF (reference sequence). Trimming shortened V by 8 bases and J by 5 bases, and 19 bases separated the two germline ends. This CDR3 spans 15 amino acids. PCR used 60 Vbeta primers and 13 Jbeta primers. Produced via immunoSEQ multiplex PCR; TCRdb's table is partial and in-frame only. The table has 130,000 or so clones, roughly two thirds seen once. The donors comprised healthy bone marrow donors. These data originate in a study of cytomegalovirus exposure and HLA in healthy donors. Study outcomes and limitations: Later analysis associated a missense DCLRE1C variant with TCR beta V- and J-gene trimming. Analyses of presence and absence presupposed an approximately uniform sequencing depth across donors.

The chain uses TRBV15 and TRBJ1-5; D perhaps matches TRBD1 (6 bases). The clonotype comes from a male donor in good health and CMV-seronegative. The source material was PBMCs. This CDR3 is CATEGTGYGDQPQHF. The CDR3, as DNA: TGTGCCACCGAGGGAACAGGGTACGGGGATCAGCCCCAGCATTTT.